This T cell receptor beta chain is from a study of blood T cell repertoires in COVID-19. Study-level information: Whether acute or convalescent, the COVID-19 samples came from the United States, Italy and Spain.

Original methodology: Nucleated cell counts were estimated from reference gene primer amplification. Clones were sequenced by immunoSEQ multiplex PCR, and TCRdb holds only the in-frame ones, with some missing. V, J and clone size are those of that table, while D and trimming were read from the DNA. This sample has about 270,000 clones, with around 90% found just once. The sequenced material came from peripheral blood. The source is a man aged 60 to 75 who had recovered from COVID-19.

CDR3 nucleotide sequence: TGTGCCAGCAGCGTAGGTGGCCGTGCAACTAATGAAAAACTGTTTTTT. Protein product: CASSVGGRATNEKLFF. V gene TRBV9 combines with J gene TRBJ1-4; D gene uncertain. V lost 0 bases to trimming and J lost 0 bases, with 9 bases between them. This CDR3 contains 16 residues. CDR1 is SGDLS, CDR2 YYNGEE, per germline.